The 28 T cell receptor beta chains presented below share a single source sample, sequenced in a study of cytomegalovirus exposure and HLA in healthy donors. The PCR ran on 60 Vbeta and 13 Jbeta primers. Profiled with immunoSEQ multiplex PCR; TCRdb holds only in-frame clones, not every one. This sample carries fewer than 250,000 clones, approximately 83% of them seen once, and the ten largest clones take more than 8.5%. The specimen sequenced was PBMCs. All receptors derive from a woman between 45 and 60 years old in good health and CMV-seropositive.

The chain joins TRBV12-1 to TRBJ1-2. TRBV12-1 is described as a pseudogene. This CDR3 is 16 amino acids long. This CDR3 reads CASSFASGEWIYGYTF. The CDR3 nucleotides are TGTGCCAGCAGCTTTGCGAGTGGGGAGTGGATCTATGGCTACACCTTC.

The chain is built from TRBV5-1 and TRBJ1-2, with 8 bases lining up with TRBD1. The CDR3 has 16 amino acids. V gave up 4 bases and J gave up 8 bases; unmatched junction bases: 16. CDR1 and CDR2 from the germline V gene are SGHRS and YFSETQ. CDR3 bases: TGCGCCAGCAGCCCGAGGACAGGGACCCTGCTTCGGGGCTACACCTTC. This encodes CASSPRTGTLLRGYTF.

The table lists this clone with a few counts. CDR3 protein: CASSRDRANYGYTF. The CDR3, as DNA: TGTGCCAGCAGTCGGGACAGGGCAAACTATGGCTACACCTTC. The chain employs TRBV28 and TRBJ1-2; 9 bases map to TRBD1. The CDR3 is 14 residues long. Germline CDR1 reads MDHEN; CDR2 reads SYDVKM. With 5 bases clipped from V and 2 bases from J, the junction kept 3 bases outside the gene matches.

V gene TRBV7-2 combines with J gene TRBJ2-5, with D perhaps matching TRBD1 (5 bases). Germline assignment: CDR1 SGHTA and CDR2 FQGNSA. V dropped 4 bases and J dropped 7 bases, with 19 bases sitting between them. CDR3 size: 15 residues. The CDR3 DNA follows: TGTGCCAGCAGCTCCCAAGGGGCACAGCCTGGGACCCAGTACTTC. It translates to CASSSQGAQPGTQYF.

The gene calls are TRBV28 and TRBJ1-5; D may be TRBD1 (6 bases). V was trimmed by 2 bases and J by 1 base, leaving 9 bases between them. CDR1 and CDR2 from the germline V gene are MDHEN and SYDVKM. CDR3 length equals 15 residues. In DNA form, the CDR3 reads TGTGCCAGCAGTTTAGCAGGGGTGAGCAATCAGCCCCAGCATTTT. The encoded protein is CASSLAGVSNQPQHF.

The CDR3 bases are TGTGCCAGCAGTCCCGCCCGGCTAGCGGGGAGGGGTGAGCAGTTCTTC. As protein: CASSPARLAGRGEQFF. The chain is built from TRBV28 and TRBJ2-1, with 9 positions matching TRBD2. The CDR3 is 16 residues long. V trimming: 5 bases; J trimming: 9 bases; junction bases outside the gene matches: 14. The germline CDR1 and CDR2 sequences are MDHEN and SYDVKM.

The chain uses TRBV7-8 and TRBJ1-4; 10 bases agree with TRBD1. In germline, CDR1 is SGHVS, CDR2 FQNEAQ. This CDR3 contains 17 residues. V was clipped by 2 bases and J by 0 bases; unmatched bases: 3. The CDR3 spells CASSLSGTGATNEKLFF. CDR3 in DNA: TGTGCCAGCAGCTTAAGTGGGACAGGGGCAACTAATGAAAAACTGTTTTTT.

V usage is TRBV18 and J usage is TRBJ1-1, with 9 bases lining up with TRBD1. Germline CDR1 and CDR2: KGHSH and LQKENI. CDR3 length: 18 amino acids. The junction had 12 bases not matched to a gene; V was cut back by 4 bases and J by 0 bases. The CDR3 protein is CASSLGQGGFIMNTEAFF. CDR3 coding DNA: TGTGCCAGCTCACTGGGACAGGGTGGATTCATTATGAACACTGAAGCTTTCTTT.

The CDR3 here is CASSTRDREDGTNEKLFF. The DNA of the CDR3 is TGTGCCAGCAGCACAAGGGACAGGGAGGATGGAACTAATGAAAAACTGTTTTTT. The V and J genes are TRBV5-4 and TRBJ1-4; 9 bases match TRBD1. The V gene's germline CDR1 is SGHNT and CDR2 YYREEE (reference sequence). The CDR3 runs 18 residues. V lost 4 bases to trimming and J lost 1 base; unmatched junction nucleotides: 11.

Points on this clone: At the DNA level, this CDR3 is encoded by other sequences in the same sample as well. This chain joins TRBV5-1 and TRBJ2-5; 7 bases agree with TRBD1. CDR1 and CDR2 from the germline V gene are SGHRS and YFSETQ. This CDR3 region has 12 residues. Losses at the gene ends were 3 bases for V and 4 bases for J; bases not matched to a gene: 0. This chain's CDR3 is CASSSGGETQYF. The CDR3 nucleotides are TGCGCCAGCAGCTCAGGGGGAGAGACCCAGTACTTC.

The V and J genes are TRBV27 and TRBJ2-7; 9 bases fit TRBD1. Germline trimming cut 7 bases from V and 5 bases from J; bases unmatched to any gene: 6. CDR1 and CDR2 from the germline V gene are MNHEY and SMNVEV (reference sequence). This CDR3 is built from 13 residues. The CDR3 DNA is TGTGCCAGCAACCCAACAGGGGGCAACGAGCAGTACTTC. The encoded protein is CASNPTGGNEQYF.

The V and J genes are TRBV29-1 and TRBJ1-1; TRBD1 matches at 8 bases. Trimming at V came to 5 bases and at J to 2 bases, leaving 16 bases not matched to a gene. There are 17 residues in the CDR3. Germline CDR1 SQVTM, CDR2 ANQGSEA. The CDR3 is CSVLDRVKGTSNTEAFF. CDR3 nucleotides: TGCAGCGTTCTGGACAGGGTTAAGGGCACTTCAAACACTGAAGCTTTCTTT. The full variable domain, in which reference TRBV29-1 and TRBJ1-1 provide the parts outside the CDR3, is SAVISQKPSRDICQRGTSLTIQCQVDSQVTMMFWYRQQPGQSLTLIATANQGSEATYESGFVIDKFPISRPNLTFSTLTVSNMSPEDSSIYLCSVLDRVKGTSNTEAFFGQGTRLTVV.

The chain recombines TRBV5-1 with TRBJ1-1; D is ambiguous. V lost 0 bases and J lost 5, with 14 bases in between. CDR1 and CDR2 from the germline V gene are SGHRS and YFSETQ. This CDR3 region has 15 residues. The CDR3 loop is CASSLGGGRGTEAFF. For the CDR3, the DNA is TGCGCCAGCAGCTTGGGGGGAGGGAGAGGAACTGAAGCTTTCTTT. Filled out from reference TRBV5-1 and TRBJ1-1, the complete variable domain reads KAGVTQTPRYLIKTRGQQVTLSCSPISGHRSVSWYQQTPGQGLQFLFEYFSETQRNKGNFPGRFSGRQFSNSRSEMNVSTLELGDSALYLCASSLGGGRGTEAFFGQGTRLTVV.

This clone was seen just once. V and J are TRBV18 and TRBJ2-7, with TRBD2 identical over 14 bases. J gave up 4 bases and V 5 bases, and 4 bases lay outside the gene matches. Germline V gene sequence: CDR1 KGHSH, CDR2 LQKENI. This CDR3 contains 15 residues. CDR3 DNA sequence: TGTGCCAGCTCAACTGGGACTAGCGGGGGATACGAGCAGTACTTC. Its translation is CASSTGTSGGYEQYF.

This clone appeared a few times. The V call is TRBV2, the J call TRBJ1-3, with TRBD1 as a possible D gene (6 bases). This CDR3 is 15 amino acids long. Trimming shortened V by 8 bases and J by 4 bases, and 18 bases separated the two germline ends. Germline assignment: CDR1 SNHLY and CDR2 FYNNEI. CDR3 amino acids: CASRPGHQEGNTIYF. CDR3 in DNA: TGTGCCAGCCGGCCGGGACACCAAGAAGGAAACACCATATATTTT.

This chain joins TRBV29-1 and TRBJ2-1, with D unresolved. Germline loops: CDR1 SQVTM, CDR2 ANQGSEA. Trimming pared 7 bases from V and 5 bases from J, leaving 21 bases between. This CDR3 is built from 15 residues. CDR3 sequence: CSAALGPLPNNEQFF. Written as DNA, the CDR3 is TGCAGCGCCGCTCTAGGTCCTTTACCTAACAATGAGCAGTTCTTC.

J is TRBJ2-3 and V is TRBV7-3, with 9 bases matching TRBD1. Trimming took 4 bases from V and 4 from J; bases not matched to a gene: 3. The CDR3 consists of 14 residues. Germline loops: CDR1 SGHTA, CDR2 FQGTGA. In DNA form, the CDR3 reads TGTGCCAGCAGCTGGGACAGGGTTTCAGATACGCAGTATTTT. This gives the protein CASSWDRVSDTQYF.

V usage is TRBV9 and J usage is TRBJ1-3, with D unclear. The CDR3 covers 15 residues. Germline V gene sequence: CDR1 SGDLS, CDR2 YYNGEE. Trimming shortened V by 2 bases and J by 2 bases, and 11 bases separated the two germline ends. CDR3 nucleotides: TGTGCCAGCAGCGTGGACGGGAGGACTGGAAACACCATATATTTT. Translated: CASSVDGRTGNTIYF.

This rearrangement joins TRBV30 to TRBJ1-1; D uncertain. The CDR3 runs to 12 residues. Germline CDR1 and CDR2: GTSNPN and SVGIG (reference sequence). Trimming stripped 3 bases from V and 4 bases from J, with 9 bases between. The CDR3 spells CAWRHLPTEAFF. CDR3 bases: TGTGCCTGGAGACATCTGCCCACTGAAGCTTTCTTT.

The chain has TRBV30 and TRBJ2-1; possibly TRBD1 for D (6 bases). Trimming took 2 bases from V and 2 from J, leaving 10 bases between them. The CDR3 consists of 14 residues. The V gene's germline CDR1 is GTSNPN and CDR2 SVGIG (reference sequence). CDR3 sequence reads: CAWSYRDTYNEQFF. For the CDR3, the DNA is TGTGCCTGGAGTTATCGGGACACCTACAATGAGCAGTTCTTC.

The gene calls are TRBV7-2 and TRBJ2-2; 9 positions match TRBD1. CDR3 length: 17 residues. V was clipped by 5 bases and J by 5 bases; unmatched bases: 12. Germline CDR1 and CDR2: SGHTA and FQGNSA. The DNA for the CDR3 is TGTGCCAGCAGCCCAATAATGCGGACAGGGGAAACCGGGGAGCTGTTTTTT. Translation gives CASSPIMRTGETGELFF.

The V call is TRBV25-1, the J call TRBJ1-1; 10 bases line up with TRBD1. This CDR3 is 14 amino acids long. CDR1 is MGHDK, CDR2 SYGVNS, per germline. With V trimmed by 6 bases and J by 7 bases, 8 bases remained unmatched. The CDR3 sequence: CASRGGTGENEAFF. CDR3 sequence (DNA): TGTGCCAGCAGGGGGGGGACAGGGGAAAATGAAGCTTTCTTT.

The CDR3 here is CASSYGTGTTYEQYF. The CDR3 nucleotides are TGTGCCAGCAGTTATGGTACAGGAACTACCTACGAGCAGTACTTC. This chain uses TRBV6-5 with TRBJ2-7; D perhaps matches TRBD1 (5 bases). Trimming stripped 3 bases from V and 2 bases from J, with 14 bases between. The germline CDR1 and CDR2 sequences are MNHEY and SVGAGI. There are 15 residues in the CDR3.

This clone was recorded only once. V gene TRBV16 combines with J gene TRBJ2-7, with 7 bases aligning to TRBD1. Germline V gene sequence: CDR1 KGHSY, CDR2 FQNENV. The trim removed 9 bases at V and 3 bases at J, leaving 14 bases unmatched. The CDR3 runs 15 residues. The CDR3 is CASTKPGQTSYEQYF. CDR3 DNA sequence: TGTGCCAGTACAAAACCGGGACAGACAAGCTACGAGCAGTACTTC.

CDR3 sequence: CASSSGTRISTDTQYF. Written as DNA, the CDR3 is TGTGCCAGCAGCTCCGGGACTAGAATTAGCACAGATACGCAGTATTTT. V usage is TRBV7-3 and J usage is TRBJ2-3, with 8 bases aligning to TRBD2. Germline CDR1 reads SGHTA; CDR2 reads FQGTGA. J was trimmed by 0 bases and V by 4 bases; bases with no gene match: 6. The CDR3 runs to 16 residues.

In its sample, this clone was seen once. The chain links TRBV28 to TRBJ1-1, with a possible D match to TRBD1 (5 bases). Per the germline V gene, CDR1 is MDHEN and CDR2 is SYDVKM. This CDR3 has 14 amino acids. Between the trimmed V and J ends, which lost 6 bases and 2 bases, there was a span of 13 bases. Written as DNA, the CDR3 is TGTGCCAGCAGGGTGGGTGGGGCCAACACTGAAGCTTTCTTT. Protein: CASRVGGANTEAFF.

The V call is TRBV20-1, the J call TRBJ2-7; D unresolved. CDR1 is DFQATT and CDR2 is SNEGSKA in the germline V gene (reference sequence). This CDR3 is 11 amino acids long. Trimming took off 1 base at V and 5 bases at J, with 6 bases between the two ends. CDR3 sequence reads: CSARVADEQYF. CDR3 in DNA: TGCAGTGCTAGAGTGGCGGACGAGCAGTACTTC.

This rearrangement joins TRBV19 to TRBJ2-4; 7 bases map to TRBD2. The CDR3 runs 14 residues. Looked up from germline, CDR1 is LNHDA and CDR2 is SQIVND (reference sequence). Unmatched junction bases numbered 4, after V lost 7 bases and J lost 1 base. CDR3 sequence: CASNPAGAKNIQYF. In DNA form, the CDR3 reads TGTGCCAGTAACCCAGCGGGGGCCAAAAACATTCAGTACTTC.